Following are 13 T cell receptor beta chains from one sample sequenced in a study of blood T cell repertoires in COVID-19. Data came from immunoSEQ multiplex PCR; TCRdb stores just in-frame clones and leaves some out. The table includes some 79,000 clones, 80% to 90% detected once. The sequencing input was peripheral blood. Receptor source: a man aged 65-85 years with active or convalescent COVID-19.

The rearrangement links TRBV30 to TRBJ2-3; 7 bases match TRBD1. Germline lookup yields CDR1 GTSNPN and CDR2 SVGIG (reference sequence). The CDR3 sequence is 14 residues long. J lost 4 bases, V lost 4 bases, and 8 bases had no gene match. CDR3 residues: CAWTRTQGADTQYF. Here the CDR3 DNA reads TGTGCCTGGACCCGGACCCAGGGGGCAGATACGCAGTATTTT.

The CDR3 sequence is CASSLDRAAGNTIYF. The CDR3 coding sequence is TGTGCCAGCAGCTTGGACAGGGCGGCTGGAAACACCATATATTTT. The rearrangement links TRBV9 to TRBJ1-3; 8 bases match TRBD1. Looked up from germline, CDR1 is SGDLS and CDR2 is YYNGEE. Unmatched junction bases numbered 5, after V lost 4 bases and J lost 2 bases. The length of the CDR3 is 15 residues.

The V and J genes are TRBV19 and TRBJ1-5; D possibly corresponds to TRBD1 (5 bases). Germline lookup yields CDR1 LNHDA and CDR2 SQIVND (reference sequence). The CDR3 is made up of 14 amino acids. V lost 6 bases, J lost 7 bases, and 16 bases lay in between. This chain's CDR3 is CASSLGQGVQPQHF. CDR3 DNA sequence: TGTGCCAGTAGCCTGGGGCAGGGTGTGCAGCCCCAGCATTTT.

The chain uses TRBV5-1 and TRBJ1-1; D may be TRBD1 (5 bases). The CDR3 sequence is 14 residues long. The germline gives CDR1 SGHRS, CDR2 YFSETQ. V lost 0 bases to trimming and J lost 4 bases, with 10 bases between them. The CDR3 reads CASSLGQLSTEAFF. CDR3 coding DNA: TGCGCCAGCAGCTTGGGACAGCTAAGCACTGAAGCTTTCTTT.

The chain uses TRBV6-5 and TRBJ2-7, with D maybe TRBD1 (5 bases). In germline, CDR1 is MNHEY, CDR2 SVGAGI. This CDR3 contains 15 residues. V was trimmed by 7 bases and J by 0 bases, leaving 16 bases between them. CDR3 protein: CASKVGPTDSYEQYF. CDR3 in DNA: TGTGCCAGCAAAGTAGGGCCGACAGACTCCTACGAGCAGTACTTC.

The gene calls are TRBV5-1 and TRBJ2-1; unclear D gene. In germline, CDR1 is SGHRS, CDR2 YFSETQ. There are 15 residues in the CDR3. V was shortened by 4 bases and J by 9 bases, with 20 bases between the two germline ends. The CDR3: CASSRTVSVKAEQFF. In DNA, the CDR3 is TGCGCCAGCAGCCGCACAGTATCAGTAAAAGCTGAGCAGTTCTTC.

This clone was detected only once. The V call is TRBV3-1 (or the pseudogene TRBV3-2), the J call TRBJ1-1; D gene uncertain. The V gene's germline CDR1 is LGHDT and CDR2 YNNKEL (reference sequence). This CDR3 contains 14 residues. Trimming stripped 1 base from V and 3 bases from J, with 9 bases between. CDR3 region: CASSQAGRHTEAFF. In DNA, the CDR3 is TGTGCCAGCAGCCAAGCCGGGAGACACACTGAAGCTTTCTTT.

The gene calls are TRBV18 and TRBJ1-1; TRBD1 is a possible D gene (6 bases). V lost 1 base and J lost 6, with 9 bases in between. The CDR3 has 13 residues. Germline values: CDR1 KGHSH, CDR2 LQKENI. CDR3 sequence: CASSPQSGAEAFF. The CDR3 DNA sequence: TGTGCCAGCTCACCACAATCAGGGGCTGAAGCTTTCTTT.

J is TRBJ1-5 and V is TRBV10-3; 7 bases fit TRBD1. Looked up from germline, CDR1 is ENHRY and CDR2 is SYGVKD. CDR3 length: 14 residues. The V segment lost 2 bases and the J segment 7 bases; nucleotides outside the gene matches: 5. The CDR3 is CAISEDPGGQPQHF. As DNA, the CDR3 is TGTGCCATCAGTGAGGATCCAGGGGGGCAGCCCCAGCATTTT.

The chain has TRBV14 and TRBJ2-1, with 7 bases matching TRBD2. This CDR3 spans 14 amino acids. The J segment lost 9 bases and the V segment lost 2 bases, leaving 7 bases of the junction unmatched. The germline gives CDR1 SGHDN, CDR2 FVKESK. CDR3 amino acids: CASSQSLGRGEQFF. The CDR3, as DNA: TGTGCCAGCAGCCAATCCCTAGGGAGGGGTGAGCAGTTCTTC.

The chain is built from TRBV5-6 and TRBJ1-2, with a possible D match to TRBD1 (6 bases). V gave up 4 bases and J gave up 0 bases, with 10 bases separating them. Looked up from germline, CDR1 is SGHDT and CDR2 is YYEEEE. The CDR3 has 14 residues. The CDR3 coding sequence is TGTGCCAGCAGCCTGGACAGAGCTAACTATGGCTACACCTTC. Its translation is CASSLDRANYGYTF.

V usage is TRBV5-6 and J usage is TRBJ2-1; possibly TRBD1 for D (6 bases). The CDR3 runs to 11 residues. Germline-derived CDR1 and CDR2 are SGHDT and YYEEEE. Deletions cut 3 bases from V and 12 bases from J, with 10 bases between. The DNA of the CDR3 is TGTGCCAGCAGCTATCAGGACAGGCAGTTCTTC. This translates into CASSYQDRQFF.

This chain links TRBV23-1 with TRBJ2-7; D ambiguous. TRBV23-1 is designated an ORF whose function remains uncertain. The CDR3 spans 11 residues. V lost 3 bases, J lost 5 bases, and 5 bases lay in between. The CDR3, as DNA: TGCGCCAGCAGTCATCAGAACGAGCAGTACTTC. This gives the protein CASSHQNEQYF.